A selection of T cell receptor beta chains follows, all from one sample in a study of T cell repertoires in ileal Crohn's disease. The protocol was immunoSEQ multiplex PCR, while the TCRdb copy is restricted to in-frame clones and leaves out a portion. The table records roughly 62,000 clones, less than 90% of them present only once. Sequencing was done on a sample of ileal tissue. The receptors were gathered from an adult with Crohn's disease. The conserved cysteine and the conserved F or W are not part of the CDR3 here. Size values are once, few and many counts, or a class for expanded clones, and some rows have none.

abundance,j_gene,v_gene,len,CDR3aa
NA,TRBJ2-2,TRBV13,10,ASSLNTGELF
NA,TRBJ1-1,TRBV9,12,ASSVAKWGSEAF
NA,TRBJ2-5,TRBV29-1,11,SVERSAGETQY
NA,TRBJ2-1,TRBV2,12,ASTPRLVNNEQF
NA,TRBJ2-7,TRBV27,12,ASSTSGWAYEQY
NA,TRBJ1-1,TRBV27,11,ASKGTGNTEAF
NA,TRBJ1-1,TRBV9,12,ASSHTTGGTEAF
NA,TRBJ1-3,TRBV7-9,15,ASSLAEVTRYGNTIY
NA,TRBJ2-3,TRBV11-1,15,ASSLAGLAGSTDTQY
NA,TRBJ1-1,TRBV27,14,ASWYTSGLLNTEAF
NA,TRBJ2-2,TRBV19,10,ASKSLSGELF
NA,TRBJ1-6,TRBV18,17,ASSLSGTGASSYNSPLH
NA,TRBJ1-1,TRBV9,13,ASSASTGLGTEAF
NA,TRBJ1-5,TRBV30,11,AWAQGTGQPQH
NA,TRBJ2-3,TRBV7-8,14,ASSPRRVSPTDTQY
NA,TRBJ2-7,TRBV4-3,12,ASSPGTGAYEQY
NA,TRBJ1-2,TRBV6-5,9,ASTLGSTYT
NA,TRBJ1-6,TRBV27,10,ASSDTFAPLH
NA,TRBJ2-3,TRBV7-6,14,ASSQSGRASQRTQY
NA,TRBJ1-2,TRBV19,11,ATRRRGRNGYT
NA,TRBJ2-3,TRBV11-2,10,ASSGSGHLAY
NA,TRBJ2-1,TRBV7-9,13,ASSATSGGTNEQF
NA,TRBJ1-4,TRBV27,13,ASSLSRVPNEKLF
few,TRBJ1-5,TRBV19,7,ATGQPQH
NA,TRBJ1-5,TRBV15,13,ATSRAGKSNQPQH
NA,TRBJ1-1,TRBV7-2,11,ASSFSGDTEAF
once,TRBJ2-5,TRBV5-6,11,ASSLGVILAQY
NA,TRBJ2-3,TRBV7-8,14,ASSILTSGHTDTQY
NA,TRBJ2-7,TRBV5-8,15,ASSLARTSGSFDEQY